The rows below give T cell receptor beta chains drawn from one sample of a study of regulatory T cells in long-lasting Graves disease. TCRdb re-analysed the multiplex PCR reads in MiXCR, keeping a single row per CDR3 protein. This sample has over 650,000 distinct CDR3 sequences, with 30% found just once. The specimen comprised peripheral blood mononuclear cells (PBMCs), sampled when the disease was refractory, from a patient treated with antithyroid drugs. The receptors come from a female donor with Graves disease. CDR3s include the opening cysteine and the closing phenylalanine or tryptophan. Each record gives: D gene, V gene, CDR3 length, CDR3 protein. The D gene is left open where the match is weak.

>NA|TRBV20-1|17
CSAPPGGRGVGTDTQYF
>TRBD1|TRBV27|15
CASSFGRGGNYGYTF
>NA|TRBV20-1|14
CSARDQGTNYGYTF
>TRBD1|TRBV20-1|15
CSAIRQRQGGQPQHF
>TRBD2|TRBV12-3/TRBV12-4|15
CASSQSGSGSDTQYF
>NA|TRBV19|18
CASSMGRIPGQLNTEAFF
>TRBD1|TRBV25-1|17
CASSPRMTGQGNEKLFF
>NA|TRBV6-1|14
CASSVRENNQPQHF
>NA|TRBV19|15
CASSIVKGWRTEAFF
>TRBD1|TRBV6-2/TRBV6-3|15
CASSTPRTGANGYTF
>NA|TRBV5-1|16
CASSLHSGFLNTEAFF
>NA|TRBV6-2/TRBV6-3|14
CASSSLQRNQPQHF
>TRBD1|TRBV19|14
CASSPRQGRETQYF